Sequencing of this T cell receptor (beta chain) was carried out in a study of blood T cell repertoires in COVID-19. Note on this clone: Germline is not matched at one junction end, which may reflect a read error.

Clones were read by immunoSEQ multiplex PCR, and TCRdb kept only the in-frame ones, dropping some. Here the sample spans around 300,000 clones, 89% being singletons. Germline CDR1 is KGHSH and CDR2 is LQKENI. The CDR3 is 20 residues long. V gene TRBV18 combines with J gene TRBJ1-5; 10 bases line up with TRBD1. The receptor comes from an older woman who had recovered from COVID-19. The material sequenced was PBMCs or T cells enriched from blood (not recorded which). This CDR3 is CASSPRRPGTGALSNQPQHF. CDR3 in DNA: TGTGCCAGCTCCCCACGTCGACCCGGGACAGGGGCACTCTCAAATCAGCCCCAGCATTTT. The full variable domain, its missing parts supplied by reference TRBV18 and TRBJ1-5, is NAGVMQNPRHLVRRRGQEARLRCSPMKGHSHVYWYRQLPEEGLKFMVYLQKENIIDESGMPKERFSAEFPKEGPSILRIQQVVRGDSAAYFCASSPRRPGTGALSNQPQHFGDGTRLSIL.